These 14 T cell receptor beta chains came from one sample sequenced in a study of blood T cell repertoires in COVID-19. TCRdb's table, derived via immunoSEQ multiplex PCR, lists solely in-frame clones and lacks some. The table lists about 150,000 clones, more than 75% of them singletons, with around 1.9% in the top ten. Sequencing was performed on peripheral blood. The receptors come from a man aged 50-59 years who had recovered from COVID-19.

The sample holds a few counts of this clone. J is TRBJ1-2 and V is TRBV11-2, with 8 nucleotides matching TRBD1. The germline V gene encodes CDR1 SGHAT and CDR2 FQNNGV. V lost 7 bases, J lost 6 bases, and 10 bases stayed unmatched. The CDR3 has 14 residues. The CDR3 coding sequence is TGTGCCAGCACCAGGCAGGGGGCTGAGCATGGCTACACCTTC. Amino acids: CASTRQGAEHGYTF.

CDR3 nucleotides: TGTGCCAGCAGTGTAACAGGGAGGGCGGACTACGAGCAGTACTTC. The encoded protein is CASSVTGRADYEQYF. J is TRBJ2-7 and V is TRBV28; perhaps TRBD2 as D (7 bases). The V end was cut by 5 bases, the J end by 3 bases, with 17 bases between. Looked up from germline, CDR1 is MDHEN and CDR2 is SYDVKM. The CDR3 has 15 residues.

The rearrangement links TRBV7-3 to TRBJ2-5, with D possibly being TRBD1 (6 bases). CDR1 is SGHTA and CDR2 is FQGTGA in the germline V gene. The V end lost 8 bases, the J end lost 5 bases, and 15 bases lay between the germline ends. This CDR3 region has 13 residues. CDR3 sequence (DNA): TGTGCCAGCGGCAGGGGCCAGGGGGAGACCCAGTACTTC. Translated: CASGRGQGETQYF.

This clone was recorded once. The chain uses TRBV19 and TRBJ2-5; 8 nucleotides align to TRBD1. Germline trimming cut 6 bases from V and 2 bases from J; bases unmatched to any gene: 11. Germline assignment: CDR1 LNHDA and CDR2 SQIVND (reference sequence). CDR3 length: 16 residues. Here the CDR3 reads CASSSTGRGRQETQYF. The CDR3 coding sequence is TGTGCCAGTAGCTCAACCGGCAGGGGGCGACAAGAGACCCAGTACTTC.

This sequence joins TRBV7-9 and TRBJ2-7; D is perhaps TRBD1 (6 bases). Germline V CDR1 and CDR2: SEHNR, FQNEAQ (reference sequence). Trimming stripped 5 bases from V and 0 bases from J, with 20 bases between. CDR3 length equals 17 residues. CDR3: CASSPYSTGALSYEQYF. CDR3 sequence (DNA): TGTGCCAGCAGCCCCTACTCGACAGGTGCCCTCTCCTACGAGCAGTACTTC.

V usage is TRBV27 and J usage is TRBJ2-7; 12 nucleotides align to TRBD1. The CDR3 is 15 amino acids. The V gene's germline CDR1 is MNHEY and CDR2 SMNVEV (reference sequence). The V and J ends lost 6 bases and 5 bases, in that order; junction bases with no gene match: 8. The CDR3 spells CASRKGQGARNEQYF. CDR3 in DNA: TGTGCCAGCAGAAAGGGACAGGGGGCGAGGAACGAGCAGTACTTC.

The CDR3 coding sequence is TGTGCCAGCAGTTCCAGCGGGCGAAACTATGGCTACACCTTC. Its protein product is CASSSSGRNYGYTF. This chain joins TRBV28 and TRBJ1-2; no clear D gene. Germline loops: CDR1 MDHEN, CDR2 SYDVKM. V dropped 4 bases and J dropped 2 bases, with 11 bases sitting between them. The CDR3 is 14 residues long.

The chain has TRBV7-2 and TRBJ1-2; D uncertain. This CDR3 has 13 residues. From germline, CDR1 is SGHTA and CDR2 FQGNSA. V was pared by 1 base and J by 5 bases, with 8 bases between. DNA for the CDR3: TGTGCCAGCAGCTTAGGCGCCTCATATGGCTACACCTTC. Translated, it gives CASSLGASYGYTF.

The CDR3: CASSPTGGGIADTQYF. CDR3 coding DNA: TGTGCCAGCAGCCCAACTGGCGGGGGGATCGCAGATACGCAGTATTTT. The chain recombines TRBV5-4 with TRBJ2-3, with 8 bases identical to TRBD2. This CDR3 is built from 16 residues. CDR1 SGHNT and CDR2 YYREEE come from the germline V gene (reference sequence). V gave up 4 bases and J gave up 4 bases; unmatched junction bases: 11. The complete variable domain, with remaining parts taken from reference TRBV5-4 and TRBJ2-3, reads ETGVTQSPTHLIKTRGQQVTLRCSSQSGHNTVSWYQQALGQGPQFIFQYYREEENGRGNFPPRFSGLQFPNYSSELNVNALELDDSALYLCASSPTGGGIADTQYFGPGTRLTVL.

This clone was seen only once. CDR3 nucleotide sequence: TGCAGCGTCGACGGACGGACAGGGTCTTATTATGAGCAGTTCTTC. The encoded protein is CSVDGRTGSYYEQFF. The chain couples TRBV29-1 to TRBJ2-1; 8 bases fit TRBD1. V shed 6 bases and J 8 bases; nucleotides not matched to a gene: 15. Germline lookup yields CDR1 SQVTM and CDR2 ANQGSEA. The CDR3 spans 15 residues.

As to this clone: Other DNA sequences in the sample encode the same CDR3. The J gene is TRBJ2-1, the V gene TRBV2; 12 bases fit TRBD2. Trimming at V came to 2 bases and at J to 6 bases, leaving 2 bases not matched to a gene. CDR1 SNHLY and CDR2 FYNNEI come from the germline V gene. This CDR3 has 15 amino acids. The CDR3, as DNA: TGTGCCAGCAGTGAACTAGCGGGAGGGCCCAATGAGCAGTTCTTC. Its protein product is CASSELAGGPNEQFF.

The CDR3 DNA is TGTGCCAGCGGGGGGCAGGGGGCCACCGGGGAGCTGTTTTTT. Its protein is CASGGQGATGELFF. The chain carries TRBV2 and TRBJ2-2; 8 bases align to TRBD1. Trimming cost V 8 bases and J 4 bases; bases outside gene matches: 6. The CDR3 loop spans 14 amino acids. CDR1 SNHLY and CDR2 FYNNEI come from the germline V gene. The complete variable domain, with remaining parts taken from reference TRBV2 and TRBJ2-2, reads EPEVTQTPSHQVTQMGQEVILRCVPISNHLYFYWYRQILGQKVEFLVSFYNNEISEKSEIFDDQFSVERPDGSNFTLKIRSTKLEDSAMYFCASGGQGATGELFFGEGSRLTVL.

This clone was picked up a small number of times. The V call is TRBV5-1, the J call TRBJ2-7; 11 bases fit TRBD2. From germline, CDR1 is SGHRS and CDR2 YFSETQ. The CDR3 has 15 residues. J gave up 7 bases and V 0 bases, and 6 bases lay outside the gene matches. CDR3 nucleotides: TGCGCCAGCAGCTTGGATGGACTAGCGGGCGCTGAGCAGTACTTC. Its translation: CASSLDGLAGAEQYF.

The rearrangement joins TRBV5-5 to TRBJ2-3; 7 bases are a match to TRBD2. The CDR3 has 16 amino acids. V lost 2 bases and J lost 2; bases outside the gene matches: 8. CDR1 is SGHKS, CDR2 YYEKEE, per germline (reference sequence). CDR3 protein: CASSLVPGTNTDTQYF. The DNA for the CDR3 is TGTGCCAGCAGCTTAGTACCCGGGACTAACACAGATACGCAGTATTTT. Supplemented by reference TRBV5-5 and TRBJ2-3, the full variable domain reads DAGVTQSPTHLIKTRGQQVTLRCSPISGHKSVSWYQQVLGQGPQFIFQYYEKEERGRGNFPDRFSARQFPNYSSELNVNALLLGDSALYLCASSLVPGTNTDTQYFGPGTRLTVL.